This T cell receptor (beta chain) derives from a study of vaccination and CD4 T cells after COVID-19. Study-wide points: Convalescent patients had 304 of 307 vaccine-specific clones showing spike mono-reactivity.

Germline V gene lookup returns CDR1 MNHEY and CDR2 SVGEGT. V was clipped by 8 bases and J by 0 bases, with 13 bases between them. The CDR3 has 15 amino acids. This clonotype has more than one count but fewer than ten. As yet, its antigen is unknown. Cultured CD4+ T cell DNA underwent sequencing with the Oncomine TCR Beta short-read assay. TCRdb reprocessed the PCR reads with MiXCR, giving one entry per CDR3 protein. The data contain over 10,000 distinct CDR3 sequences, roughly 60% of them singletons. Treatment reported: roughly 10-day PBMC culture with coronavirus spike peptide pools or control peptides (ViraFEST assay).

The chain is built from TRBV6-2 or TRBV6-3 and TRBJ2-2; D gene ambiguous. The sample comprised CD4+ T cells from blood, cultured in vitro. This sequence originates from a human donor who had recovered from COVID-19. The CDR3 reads CASGQTTSNTGELFF. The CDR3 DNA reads TGTGCCAGCGGGCAAACTACCTCGAACACCGGGGAGCTGTTTTTT.